The 27 T cell receptor beta chains given below trace back to one sample, sequenced in a study of graft-versus-host responses after intestinal transplantation. The antigens these receptors bind are not known. Sequencing used immunoSEQ multiplex PCR; TCRdb keeps in-frame clones, though not all of them. The sample has more than 90,000 clones, around nine tenths seen once. The source material was unstimulated CD4+ T cells sorted from spleen or lymph node cells, sampled before transplant. The receptors shown here come from a human donor who was the organ donor for an intestinal transplant.

This clone was picked up a small number of times. The DNA of the CDR3 is TGTGCCAGCAGTTACCTCCGGGACAGGGTCGATGGCTACACCTTC. It yields the protein CASSYLRDRVDGYTF. The chain combines TRBV6-5 with TRBJ1-2; 9 nucleotides align to TRBD1. This CDR3 contains 15 residues. Looked up from germline, CDR1 is MNHEY and CDR2 is SVGAGI. The junction had 7 bases not matched to a gene; V was cut back by 2 bases and J by 6 bases.

The chain links TRBV6-4 to TRBJ2-5; tentatively, D is TRBD1 (6 bases). Trimming took 10 bases from V and 2 from J, leaving 14 bases between them. Germline CDR1 MRHNA, CDR2 SNTAGT. The CDR3 covers 13 residues. The CDR3: CATWTVNQETQYF. As DNA, the CDR3 is TGTGCCACTTGGACAGTCAATCAAGAGACCCAGTACTTC.

This clone was seen only once. The V gene is TRBV18, the J gene TRBJ2-3, with 8 bases lining up with TRBD1. Germline-derived CDR1 and CDR2 are KGHSH and LQKENI. The CDR3 length is 15 residues. The J segment lost 2 bases and the V segment lost 3 bases, leaving 4 bases of the junction unmatched. The CDR3 DNA reads as TGTGCCAGCTCACCGGACAGGGAGTCCACAGATACGCAGTATTTT. It translates to CASSPDRESTDTQYF.

J is TRBJ1-2 and V is TRBV5-6; D is uncertain. The V gene's germline CDR1 is SGHDT and CDR2 YYEEEE. This CDR3 spans 12 amino acids. The germline V and J ends were trimmed by 4 bases and 4 bases, with 8 bases remaining between them. The CDR3 coding sequence is TGTGCCAGCAGCCCGGGAACCTATGGCTACACCTTC. Protein: CASSPGTYGYTF.

The chain carries TRBV4-1 and TRBJ2-1; TRBD1 matches at 7 bases. Looked up from germline, CDR1 is MGHRA and CDR2 is YSYEKL. Trimming at V came to 3 bases and at J to 2 bases, leaving 4 bases not matched to a gene. The CDR3 consists of 15 residues. The CDR3 reads CASSQGDRAYNEQFF. The CDR3 DNA reads TGCGCCAGCAGCCAGGGGGACAGAGCCTACAATGAGCAGTTCTTC.

This clone has just one count. This rearrangement joins TRBV13 to TRBJ2-7; 9 nucleotides agree with TRBD2. Germline trimming cut 4 bases from V and 1 base from J; bases unmatched to any gene: 17. The CDR3 sequence is 19 residues long. The germline CDR1 and CDR2 sequences are PRHDT and FYEKMQ (reference sequence). This chain's CDR3 is CASSSDSWGSGRISYEQYF. CDR3 coding DNA: TGTGCCAGCAGCTCCGATAGCTGGGGCAGCGGGAGGATTTCCTACGAGCAGTACTTC.

The V gene is TRBV5-4, the J gene TRBJ2-3; D ambiguous. Germline assignment: CDR1 SGHNT and CDR2 YYREEE (reference sequence). The CDR3 extends over 14 amino acids. Trimming took 0 bases from V and 6 from J, leaving 11 bases between them. The CDR3 spells CASSLGGAADTQYF. The CDR3 coding sequence is TGTGCCAGCAGCTTGGGTGGCGCCGCGGATACGCAGTATTTT.

This chain uses TRBV9 with TRBJ2-3, with D possibly matching TRBD2 (6 bases). V was trimmed by 3 bases and J by 2 bases, leaving 19 bases between them. CDR1 and CDR2 (germline): SGDLS, YYNGEE. This CDR3 has 17 amino acids. The CDR3 protein is CASSARGTHIFTDTQYF. DNA of the CDR3: TGTGCCAGCAGCGCGCGAGGGACTCATATATTCACAGATACGCAGTATTTT.

This sequence joins TRBV6-1 and TRBJ1-2; D is possibly TRBD1 (5 bases). The CDR3 runs 12 residues. Germline V gene data show CDR1 as MNHNS and CDR2 as SASEGT. V was cut by 5 bases and J by 11 bases, with 15 bases left in between. CDR3 residues: CASSPGPRGYTF. The CDR3 DNA reads TGTGCCAGCAGTCCGGGACCTCGGGGGTACACCTTC.

The rearrangement uses TRBV29-1 and TRBJ2-1; D is possibly TRBD1 (6 bases). The CDR3 covers 15 residues. Germline V gives CDR1 SQVTM, CDR2 ANQGSEA. V shed 3 bases and J shed 8 bases, with 20 bases lying between them. The CDR3 is CSVDFAGPSGDEQFF. The CDR3 DNA reads as TGCAGCGTTGATTTTGCGGGTCCTTCAGGGGATGAGCAGTTCTTC.

This chain joins TRBV14 and TRBJ1-1; D gene uncertain. Trimming left V 0 bases short and J 1 base short, with 9 bases between. The CDR3 consists of 15 residues. Germline values: CDR1 SGHDN, CDR2 FVKESK. The CDR3: CASSQDMGWNTEAFF. The CDR3 bases are TGTGCCAGCAGCCAAGATATGGGTTGGAACACTGAAGCTTTCTTT. Looking up the rest from reference TRBV14 and TRBJ1-1 gives the full variable domain: EAGVTQFPSHSVIEKGQTVTLRCDPISGHDNLYWYRRVMGKEIKFLLHFVKESKQDESGMPNNRFLAERTGGTYSTLKVQPAELEDSGVYFCASSQDMGWNTEAFFGQGTRLTVV.

The table lists this clone with a count of one. The chain joins TRBV20-1 to TRBJ2-1; D may be TRBD1 (5 bases). The CDR3 has 11 amino acids. Germline V lookup: CDR1 DFQATT, CDR2 SNEGSKA (reference sequence). V lost 3 bases, J lost 6 bases, and 6 bases lay in between. This CDR3 reads CSASQGNEQFF. The CDR3 nucleotides read TGCAGTGCTAGCCAGGGCAATGAGCAGTTCTTC.

The sample holds one count of this clone. The chain has TRBV5-1 and TRBJ2-3; 7 positions agree with TRBD2. The V gene end was trimmed by 3 bases and the J gene end by 5 bases; junction bases not matched to a gene: 9. The CDR3 runs to 15 residues. Germline CDR1 and CDR2: SGHRS and YFSETQ. This CDR3 reads CASSWGGRNGDTQYF. CDR3 nucleotide sequence: TGCGCCAGCAGCTGGGGCGGGAGAAACGGAGATACGCAGTATTTT.

Of note for this clone: One junction end does not reproduce the germline sequence, and a read error may be involved. The rearrangement uses TRBV6-1 and TRBJ2-7; 8 bases line up with TRBD1. The CDR3 covers 12 residues. The germline V gene encodes CDR1 MNHNS and CDR2 SASEGT. The CDR3, as DNA: TGTGCCAGCAGTTCCCCGGGACAGGAGTCAGGGTTC. Its protein product is CASSSPGQESGF.

V is TRBV9 and J is TRBJ2-5; 11 nucleotides agree with TRBD2. V lost 0 bases and J lost 5; bases outside the gene matches: 12. CDR3 length equals 18 residues. CDR1 and CDR2 (germline): SGDLS, YYNGEE. This CDR3 is CASSVGTSGRTGTETQYF. As DNA, the CDR3 is TGTGCCAGCAGCGTAGGAACTAGCGGGAGAACTGGGACGGAGACCCAGTACTTC.

V and J are TRBV6-5 and TRBJ2-5; no definite D call. Germline assignment: CDR1 MNHEY and CDR2 SVGAGI. The CDR3 runs to 11 residues. V dropped 5 bases and J dropped 7 bases, with 8 bases sitting between them. The CDR3 DNA reads TGTGCCAGCAGTACCGAGAGGACCCAGTACTTC. Translating it yields CASSTERTQYF.

This clone was observed once. This chain connects TRBV30 to TRBJ2-4, with a weak D call TRBD2 (6 bases). Germline V CDR1 and CDR2: GTSNPN, SVGIG (reference sequence). V lost 7 bases and J 3 bases, leaving 13 bases between the germline ends. This CDR3 region has 13 residues. The CDR3: CALGGDGKNIQYF. DNA of the CDR3: TGTGCCTTGGGGGGTGATGGCAAAAACATTCAGTACTTC.

V usage is TRBV7-3 and J usage is TRBJ1-1, with 10 nucleotides matching TRBD1. V shed 5 bases, J shed 9 bases, and the junction held 6 bases outside the gene matches. This CDR3 is built from 13 residues. Germline V gene sequence: CDR1 SGHTA, CDR2 FQGTGA. Here the CDR3 DNA reads TGTGCCAGCAGCCCTGGAGACAGGGGGCAAGCTTTCTTT. Its translation: CASSPGDRGQAFF.

This clone was detected a few times. The chain links TRBV10-1 to TRBJ2-5, with a tentative D call TRBD2 (5 bases). V was pared by 6 bases and J by 5 bases, with 16 bases between. Germline V gene data show CDR1 as WNHNN and CDR2 as SYGVQD (reference sequence). CDR3 length equals 14 residues. CDR3 loop: CASSERLLVETQYF. In DNA form, the CDR3 reads TGCGCCAGCAGCGAGCGGCTACTTGTGGAGACCCAGTACTTC.

The V call is TRBV6-5, the J call TRBJ2-2; 9 nucleotides align to TRBD1. The CDR3 covers 13 residues. Unmatched junction bases numbered 0, after V lost 4 bases and J lost 6 bases. Germline V lookup: CDR1 MNHEY, CDR2 SVGAGI. The DNA for the CDR3 is TGTGCCAGCAGTTGGACAGGGGCCGGGGAGCTGTTTTTT. Amino acid sequence: CASSWTGAGELFF.

This sequence joins TRBV18 and TRBJ2-3; D may correspond to TRBD1 or TRBD2 (5 bases each). V lost 2 bases and J 0 bases, leaving 12 bases between the germline ends. This CDR3 is built from 16 residues. Germline V lookup: CDR1 KGHSH, CDR2 LQKENI. CDR3 sequence reads: CASSPGRTGSTDTQYF. Written as DNA, the CDR3 is TGTGCCAGCTCACCAGGGAGAACAGGTAGCACAGATACGCAGTATTTT.

This clone turned up a few times. The same CDR3 can be traced to other DNA sequences in this sample. This chain connects TRBV9 to TRBJ1-2, with D possibly matching TRBD1 (6 bases). CDR3 length: 14 amino acids. The V and J ends lost 0 bases and 3 bases respectively, with 9 bases between them. Germline assignment: CDR1 SGDLS and CDR2 YYNGEE. DNA of the CDR3: TGTGCCAGCAGCGTAGGGGGGGCGGACTATGGCTACACCTTC. Amino acids: CASSVGGADYGYTF.

This CDR3 is CASSTTRYNEQFF. The DNA for the CDR3 is TGTGCCAGCAGCACGACTCGATACAATGAGCAGTTCTTC. The chain links TRBV7-9 to TRBJ2-1, with unresolved D. CDR1 is SEHNR, CDR2 FQNEAQ, per germline (reference sequence). V lost 5 bases and J 4 bases, leaving 9 bases between the germline ends. The CDR3 covers 13 residues.

This rearrangement joins TRBV21-1 to TRBJ2-5; TRBD2, the table's D call, lacks a check against the DNA. TRBV21-1 is tagged as a pseudogene. There are 18 residues in the CDR3. Written as DNA, the CDR3 is TGTGCCAGCAGCAAAGATCGGCCAAGCGGGAGGGGGGGAGAGACCCAGTACTTC. Its protein is CASSKDRPSGRGGETQYF.

The gene calls are TRBV27 and TRBJ2-1; possible D gene TRBD2, 6 bases. CDR3 length: 15 residues. Germline V gene lookup returns CDR1 MNHEY and CDR2 SMNVEV (reference sequence). V was clipped by 2 bases and J by 9 bases, with 17 bases between them. The CDR3 loop is CASSLRSGPWGEQFF. CDR3 in DNA: TGTGCCAGCAGTTTACGTAGCGGTCCATGGGGTGAGCAGTTCTTC.

This clone was found once. The V call is TRBV4-1, the J call TRBJ2-2; the D gene is possibly TRBD2 (6 bases). V dropped 1 base and J dropped 3 bases, with 12 bases sitting between them. CDR1 is MGHRA, CDR2 YSYEKL, per germline. CDR3 length equals 16 residues. CDR3 sequence (DNA): TGCGCCAGCAGCCAAGTTCCGGGAGATTACACCGGGGAGCTGTTTTTT. Translated: CASSQVPGDYTGELFF.

This chain uses TRBV5-4 with TRBJ2-5; 13 nucleotides match TRBD2. V gave up 2 bases and J gave up 4 bases; unmatched junction bases: 5. This CDR3 has 16 amino acids. Germline V gene lookup returns CDR1 SGHNT and CDR2 YYREEE (reference sequence). The CDR3 DNA follows: TGTGCCAGCAGCTTAGGACTAGCGGGAGACGCAGAGACCCAGTACTTC. It codes for CASSLGLAGDAETQYF.